At least ten counts were recorded for the clone carrying this T cell receptor beta chain. Its antigen is unidentified. The sample originates from a study of regulatory T cells in long-lasting Graves disease. The ends were cut back, 6 bases at V and 7 bases at J, with 12 bases in the middle. In germline, CDR1 is MNHNS, CDR2 SASEGT. CDR3 length: 13 residues. Notes on the study in general: Newly diagnosed patients shared 950 to 1,000 public clonotypes; persistent patients shared about 2,700. When disease was persistent, TRBV28, TRBJ1-2 and TRBJ2-5 were the favored segments. Peripheral blood was the sole material, not thyroid tissue.

Assembly of TCR beta libraries relied on iRepertoire HTBI primers together with Arm-PCR of CDR3 regions. In the authors' methods: Segment identification across samples yielded 62 TRBV and fewer than 15 TRBJ segments. Each CDR3 protein gets one entry after TCRdb re-called the multiplex PCR reads with MiXCR. V and J calls and clone size were set by TCRdb, not the authors. The sample contains roughly 220,000 distinct CDR3 sequences, around 16% of which appear only once. Stated time point: newly diagnosed GD, antithyroid drugs for less than 3 months. With RNA extracted from PBMCs as input, the TCR library was made.

The TCR comes from a female donor with Graves disease. The sample here was peripheral blood mononuclear cells (PBMCs), taken at new diagnosis, from a patient treated with antithyroid drugs. The chain couples TRBV6-1 to TRBJ1-4, with D unclear. CDR3 nucleotide sequence: TGTGCCAGCAGCGATGGACCGCCTGAAAAACTGTTTTTT. Translated, it gives CASSDGPPEKLFF.